This T cell receptor beta chain was identified in a study of cytomegalovirus exposure and HLA in healthy donors. The PCR employed 60 Vbeta primers together with 13 Jbeta primers. Sequencing used immunoSEQ multiplex PCR; TCRdb keeps in-frame clones, though not all of them. The sample lists 120,000 or so clones, around 88% occurring once. Note on this clone: The junction shows a germline mismatch at one end, possibly a read error.

This sequence originates from a man aged 35 to 55 in good health and CMV-seronegative. The sample taken for sequencing was PBMCs.

CDR3 nucleotide sequence: TGCGCCAGCAGCCTTGCAGGGGGCTCCCACGAGCAGTACTTC. The encoded protein is CASSLAGGSHEQYF. This chain uses TRBV5-1 with TRBJ2-7, with TRBD1 matching over 8 bases. The CDR3 is made up of 14 amino acids. Germline V gene data show CDR1 as SGHRS and CDR2 as YFSETQ.